This T cell receptor beta chain stems from a study of blood T cells in healthy people across ages. A J-beta primer mix and a sample-barcoded 5' primer were used in a second PCR of roughly 6 to 12 cycles. Individual samples furnished no less than 3 million CDR3-containing paired-end reads apiece. TCRdb analysed the 5' RACE reads with MiXCR anew, one entry per CDR3 protein. Among 1.5 million to 2 million distinct CDR3 sequences, approximately 39% were seen once, and the ten largest hold 23%. Per-sample yields of isolated PBMCs were at least 6 million. This clonotype was observed a handful of times. What it recognizes is unknown. V was shortened by 2 bases and J by 1 base, with 6 bases between the two germline ends. CDR1 and CDR2 from the germline V gene are SGHTA and FQGNSA. CDR3 size: 13 residues. Findings and limits, study-wide: Age advanced and TCR beta diversity per million T cells fell, roughly linearly.

The specimen was blood. This chain joins TRBV7-2 and TRBJ2-7; no firm D call. The TCR originated in a human donor in good health. The DNA of the CDR3 is TGTGCCAGCAGCTTACGTAAATCCTACGAGCAGTACTTC. Translation gives CASSLRKSYEQYF.